These T cell receptor beta chains were read from a single sample in a study of T cells in Graves' hyperthyroidism and ophthalmopathy. MiXCR was run by TCRdb on the multiplex PCR reads, yielding one entry per CDR3 protein. Of more than 95,000 distinct CDR3 sequences detected, 47% appear once; the ten largest clones hold roughly 26%. The sample taken for sequencing was blood. These receptors came from a man in his forties with Graves' hyperthyroidism. CDR3s include the opening cysteine and the closing phenylalanine or tryptophan. A D gene is named only where the DNA matches it firmly. Not every row has a clone size; where given, it reads once, few, many or a size class.

v_call	j_call	clone_size	d_call	cdr3_length	cdr3_aa	cdr3_nt
TRBV7-2	TRBJ1-6	many	NA	15	CASSQWEGGGSPLHF	TGTGCCAGCAGCCAGTGGGAAGGGGGAGGTTCACCCCTCCACTTT
TRBV7-6	TRBJ2-3	NA	NA	14	CASSPGLNTDTQYF	TGTGCCAGCAGCCCAGGGTTGAACACAGATACGCAGTATTTT
TRBV5-6	TRBJ2-1	many	TRBD2	16	CASSLTSGGGIDEQFF	TGTGCCAGCAGCTTGACTAGCGGAGGGGGGATAGATGAGCAGTTCTTC
TRBV6-2/TRBV6-3	TRBJ2-7	many	NA	15	CASSYGGEPTYEQYF	TGTGCCAGCAGTTATGGAGGGGAACCGACCTACGAGCAGTACTTC
TRBV4-3	TRBJ1-2	many	NA	13	CASRSLSSHGYTF	TGCGCCAGCAGGAGCCTTAGCTCGCATGGCTACACCTTC
TRBV6-5	TRBJ2-5	many	TRBD2	14	CASSYVPGGETQYF	TGTGCCAGCAGTTACGTTCCGGGGGGGGAGACCCAGTACTTC
TRBV10-3	TRBJ1-2	NA	NA	12	CAISEGNYGYTF	TGTGCCATCAGTGAGGGGAACTATGGCTACACCTTC
TRBV14	TRBJ2-7	few	NA	14	CASSPPSVRYEQYF	TGTGCCAGCTCACCTCCCAGCGTTAGGTACGAGCAGTACTTC
TRBV20-1	TRBJ2-2	many	TRBD1	14	CSAWDRLYTGELFF	TGCAGTGCTTGGGACAGGCTCTACACCGGGGAGCTGTTTTTT
TRBV4-1	TRBJ2-7	many	NA	13	CASSQAPDYEQYF	TGCGCCAGCAGCCAAGCCCCAGATTACGAGCAGTACTTC
TRBV11-2	TRBJ1-6	NA	NA	15	CASSLVGTRNSPLHF	TGTGCCAGCAGCTTAGTGGGGACCAGGAATTCACCCCTCCACTTT
TRBV4-2	TRBJ2-3	few	TRBD2	17	CASSQRTSGGATDTQYF	TGTGCCAGCAGCCAAAGAACTAGCGGGGGGGCAACAGATACGCAGTATTTT
TRBV20-1	TRBJ2-1	many	TRBD1	14	CSARDGQGRNEQFF	TGCAGTGCTAGAGACGGACAGGGGAGGAATGAGCAGTTCTTC
TRBV9	TRBJ1-2	NA	TRBD1	14	CASSQRQGADGYTF	TGTGCCAGCAGCCAAAGACAGGGGGCGGATGGCTACACCTTC
TRBV20-1	TRBJ2-7	NA	NA	13	CSARVGSSYEQYF	TGCAGTGCCCGGGTGGGTTCCTCCTACGAGCAGTACTTC
TRBV7-2	TRBJ2-7	many	NA	14	CASSLATSSYEQYF	TGTGCCAGCAGCTTAGCTACTAGCTCGTACGAGCAGTACTTC
TRBV10-3	TRBJ2-7	NA	TRBD1	14	CAIRGTGTGDEQYF	TGTGCCATCAGGGGAACCGGGACAGGGGACGAGCAGTACTTC
TRBV24-1	TRBJ2-5	many	TRBD2	15	CATSDFGTSGETQYF	TGTGCCACCAGTGATTTTGGGACTAGTGGAGAGACCCAGTACTTC
TRBV5-1	TRBJ2-3	many	NA	14	CASSKAWGADTQYF	TGCGCCAGCAGCAAAGCTTGGGGGGCAGATACGCAGTATTTT
TRBV5-1	TRBJ1-1	NA	TRBD1	15	CAGSTRDRGVTEAFF	TGCGCCGGCAGCACGCGGGACAGGGGAGTCACTGAAGCTTTCTTT
TRBV19	TRBJ1-2	NA	TRBD1	13	CASSMRTGQGNTF	TGTGCCAGTAGTATGAGGACAGGTCAGGGGAACACCTTC
TRBV20-1	TRBJ2-5	many	TRBD2	12	CSAPSGGETQYF	TGCAGTGCCCCTAGCGGGGGTGAGACCCAGTACTTC
TRBV29-1	TRBJ2-7	NA	NA	15	CSVELSGWNSYEQYF	TGCAGCGTTGAGTTATCCGGGTGGAACTCCTACGAGCAGTACTTC
TRBV6-5	TRBJ2-6	NA	TRBD1	19	CASSQAGTGSLSGANVLTF	TGTGCCAGCAGTCAGGCTGGGACAGGGTCCCTCTCTGGGGCCAACGTCCTGACTTTC